This T cell receptor beta chain derives from a study of T cell responses to AZD1222 COVID-19 vaccine. Here immunoSEQ multiplex PCR was the method, and the copy in TCRdb shows in-frame clones only, minus some. Of more than 100,000 clones listed, 80% to 90% were seen once; the top ten hold 1% to 1.5%. The CDR3 is 17 amino acids. V was trimmed by 0 bases and J by 3 bases, leaving 12 bases between them. Germline-derived CDR1 and CDR2 are LGHDT and YNNKEL (reference sequence). The V gene is TRBV3-1 (or the pseudogene TRBV3-2), the J gene TRBJ1-6; D is uncertain. The sequence derives from an adult in good health. Sample: peripheral blood, taken on day 0 of AZD1222 vaccination. The CDR3 loop is CASSQDTPWNYNSPLHF. CDR3 sequence (DNA): TGTGCCAGCAGCCAAGATACGCCTTGGAACTATAATTCACCCCTCCACTTT.